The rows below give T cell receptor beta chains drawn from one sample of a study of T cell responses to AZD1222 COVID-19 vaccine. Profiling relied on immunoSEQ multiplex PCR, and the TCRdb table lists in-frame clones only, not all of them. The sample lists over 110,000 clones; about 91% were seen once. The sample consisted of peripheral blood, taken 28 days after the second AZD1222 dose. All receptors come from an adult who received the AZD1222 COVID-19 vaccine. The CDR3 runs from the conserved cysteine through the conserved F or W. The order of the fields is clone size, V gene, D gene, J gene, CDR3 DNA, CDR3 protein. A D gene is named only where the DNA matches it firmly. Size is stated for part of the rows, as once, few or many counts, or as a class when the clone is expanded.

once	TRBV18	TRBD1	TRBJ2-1	TGTGCCAGCTCATCCACCGGGACAGGGGGGTGGAATGAGCAGTTCTTC	CASSSTGTGGWNEQFF
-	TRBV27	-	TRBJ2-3	TGTGCCAGCAGTTTGAGCCTAGCCACAGATACGCAGTATTTT	CASSLSLATDTQYF
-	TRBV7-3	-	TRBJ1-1	TGTGCCAGCAGCTTACAGGAGAACACTGAAGCTTTCTTT	CASSLQENTEAFF
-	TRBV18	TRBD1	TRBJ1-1	TGTGCCAGCCGAGGGACAGGGCTTAACACTGAAGCTTTCTTT	CASRGTGLNTEAFF
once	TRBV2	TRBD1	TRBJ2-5	TGTGCCAGCAGTAGGGACAGGGAAGAGACCCAGTACTTC	CASSRDREETQYF
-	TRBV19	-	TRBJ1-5	TGTGCCAGTAGTGCGGACGGGACGGGCCAGCATTTT	CASSADGTGQHF
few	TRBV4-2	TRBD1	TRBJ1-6	TGTGCCAGCAGCCAAGGGACAGGGGATGGTTCACCCCTCCACTTT	CASSQGTGDGSPLHF
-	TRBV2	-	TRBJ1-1	TGTGCCAGTAACAGCTACACTGAAGCTTTCTTT	CASNSYTEAFF
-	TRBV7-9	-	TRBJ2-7	TGTGCCAGCAGCTTCTTGGGGAACGAGCAGTACTTC	CASSFLGNEQYF
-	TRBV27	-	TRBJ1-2	TGTGCCAGCAGCGACACATCAACAGCCTATGGCTACACCTTC	CASSDTSTAYGYTF
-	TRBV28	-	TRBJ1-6	TGTGCCAGCAGTTTTGAGGGTTCACCCCTCCACTTT	CASSFEGSPLHF
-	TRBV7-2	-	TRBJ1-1	TGTGCCAGCAGCTTAGGGGGGTTACGCGGCACTGAAGCTTTCTTT	CASSLGGLRGTEAFF
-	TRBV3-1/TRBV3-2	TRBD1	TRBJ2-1	TGTGCCAGCAGCCAAGATTGGGGGACAGGGGGGTCGTTAGGGCAGTTCTTC	CASSQDWGTGGSLGQFF
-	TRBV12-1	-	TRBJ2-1	TGTGCCAGCAAAATGACTAGCGGGACCGTCTACAATGAGCAGTTCTTC	CASKMTSGTVYNEQFF
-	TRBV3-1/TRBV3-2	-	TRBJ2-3	TGTGCCAGCAGCCAGAGGGGAAGCACAGATACGCAGTATTTT	CASSQRGSTDTQYF
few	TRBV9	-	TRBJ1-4	TGTGCCAGCACCCGGGGGGTGACTAATGAAAAACTGTTTTTT	CASTRGVTNEKLFF
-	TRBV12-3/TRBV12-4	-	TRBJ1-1	TGTGCCAGCACTTTAAACCTATTTCTCGGAGCTTTCTTT	CASTLNLFLGAFF
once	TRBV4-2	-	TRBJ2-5	TGTGCCAGCAGCCAAGACCTGGGGACTCAAGAGACCCAGTACTTC	CASSQDLGTQETQYF
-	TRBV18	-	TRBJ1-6	TGTGCCAGCTCACCACCGCAGGGTCCCAATTCACCCCTCCACTTT	CASSPPQGPNSPLHF
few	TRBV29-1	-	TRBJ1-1	TGCAGCGTTGACAGGGACACTGAAGCTTTCTTT	CSVDRDTEAFF
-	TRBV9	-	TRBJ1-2	TGTGCCATCACCCTATCCGGCCCGGCGGGCTACACCTTC	CAITLSGPAGYTF
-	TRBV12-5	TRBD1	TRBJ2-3	TGTGCTAGTGGTTTGGGGACAGGGTCCAGCACAGATACGCAGTATTTT	CASGLGTGSSTDTQYF
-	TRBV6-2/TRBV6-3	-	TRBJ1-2	TGTGCCAGCAGTTATCTCACTTCTAACTATGGCTACACCTTC	CASSYLTSNYGYTF
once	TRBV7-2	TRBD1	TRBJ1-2	TGTGCCAGCAGCCCTTCCGGGACAGGGGACATCTATGGCTACACCTTC	CASSPSGTGDIYGYTF
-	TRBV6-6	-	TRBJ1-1	TGTGCCAGCAGTTATGGGGAACCGAACACTGAAGCTTTCTTT	CASSYGEPNTEAFF
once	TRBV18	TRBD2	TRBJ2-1	TGTGCCAGCTCACCTCCTCGGACTAGCGGGAGTGGCTCCTACAATGAGCAGTTCTTC	CASSPPRTSGSGSYNEQFF
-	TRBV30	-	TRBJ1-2	TGTGCCTGGAGTGAGGACAGCCTTGCCTATGGCTACACCTTC	CAWSEDSLAYGYTF
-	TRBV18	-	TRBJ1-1	TGTGCCAGCTCACCCATTGTGGAGGTGAACACTGAAGCTTTCTTT	CASSPIVEVNTEAFF
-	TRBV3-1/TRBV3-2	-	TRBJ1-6	TGTGCCAGCAGCCAAGATACCGTTGGGACGGCCCTCCACTTT	CASSQDTVGTALHF
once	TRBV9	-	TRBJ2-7	TGTGCCAGCAGCGTAGGGGTTAGCTCCTCCGAGCAGTACTTC	CASSVGVSSSEQYF
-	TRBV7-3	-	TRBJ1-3	TGTGCCAGCAGCTTAGGGGCTGGAAACACCATATATTTT	CASSLGAGNTIYF
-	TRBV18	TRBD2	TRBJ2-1	TGTGCCAGCTCACCTCGCCCCCCCGGGACTAGCGGGGGTAAATCCTACAATGAGCAGTTCTTC	CASSPRPPGTSGGKSYNEQFF
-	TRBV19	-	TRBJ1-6	TGTGCCAGTACACGAGGTTGGCCCTCCTATAATTCACCCCTCCACTTT	CASTRGWPSYNSPLHF
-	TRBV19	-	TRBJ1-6	TGTGCCAGTAGTATACGGACGGGGGCCCTTAATTCACCCCTCCACTTT	CASSIRTGALNSPLHF
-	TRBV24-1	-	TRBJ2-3	TGTGCCACCAGTGATGTCCGGACTACTAGCACAGATACGCAGTATTTT	CATSDVRTTSTDTQYF
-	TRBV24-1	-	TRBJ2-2	TGTGCCACCGAGAGAGGTTCGAACACCGGGGAGCTGTTTTTT	CATERGSNTGELFF
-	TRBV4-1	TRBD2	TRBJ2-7	TGCGCCAGCAGCCAAGATTGGGCGGGAGCCTACGAGCAGTACTTC	CASSQDWAGAYEQYF
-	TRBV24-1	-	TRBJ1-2	TGTGCCACCAGTGATTTGGGTGGCTACACCTTC	CATSDLGGYTF
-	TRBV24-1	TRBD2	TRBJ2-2	TGTGCCACCAGCGGGGGGTCCGGGGAGCTGTTTTTT	CATSGGSGELFF
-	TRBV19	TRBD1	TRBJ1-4	TGTGCCAGTACAACAGGGGCTCCAACTAATGAAAAACTGTTTTTT	CASTTGAPTNEKLFF
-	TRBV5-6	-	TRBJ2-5	TGTGCCAGCAGCACCGCCAGGGAGACCCAGTACTTC	CASSTARETQYF
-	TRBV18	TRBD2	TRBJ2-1	TGTGCCAGCAAGGGACTAGCGGGACAATCCTACAATGAGCAGTTCTTC	CASKGLAGQSYNEQFF
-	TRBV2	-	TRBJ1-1	TGTGCCAGCATGAAAGGCACTGAAGCTTTCTTT	CASMKGTEAFF